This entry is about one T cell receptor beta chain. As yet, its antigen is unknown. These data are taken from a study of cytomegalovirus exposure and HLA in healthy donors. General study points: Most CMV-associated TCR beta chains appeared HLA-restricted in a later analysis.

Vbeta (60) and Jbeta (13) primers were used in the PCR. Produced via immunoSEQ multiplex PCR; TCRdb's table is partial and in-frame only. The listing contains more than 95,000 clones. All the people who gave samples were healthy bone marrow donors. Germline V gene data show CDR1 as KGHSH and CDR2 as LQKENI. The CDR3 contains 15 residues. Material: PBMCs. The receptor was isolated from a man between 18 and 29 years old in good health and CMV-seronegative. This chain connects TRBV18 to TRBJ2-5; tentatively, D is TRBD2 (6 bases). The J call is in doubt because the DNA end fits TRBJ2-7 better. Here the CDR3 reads CASSPGQGGVYEQYF. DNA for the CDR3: TGTGCCAGCTCACCAGGGCAGGGAGGCGTCTACGAGCAGTACTTC.